Below are 21 T cell receptor beta chains sequenced from a single sample in a study of neurological immune-mediated disorders. TCRdb used MiXCR to reprocess the 5' RACE reads, holding one entry per CDR3 protein. This table has around 16,000 distinct CDR3 sequences, roughly a fifth appearing once. The specimen sequenced was PBMCs. The receptors shown here come from a man over 45 in good health.

This clonotype is deemed large. J is TRBJ2-7 and V is TRBV20-1, with TRBD1 matching over 11 bases. The germline V gene encodes CDR1 DFQATT and CDR2 SNEGSKA (reference sequence). The junction had 7 bases not matched to a gene; V was cut back by 0 bases and J by 6 bases. This CDR3 has 15 amino acids. CDR3 amino acids: CSARDIPGTGGEQYF. Here the CDR3 DNA reads TGCAGTGCTAGAGATATCCCCGGGACAGGGGGCGAGCAGTACTTC.

This clonotype rates as medium-sized. The rearrangement joins TRBV7-9 to TRBJ2-7; possibly TRBD1 for D (6 bases). This CDR3 is built from 15 residues. Germline V gene lookup returns CDR1 SEHNR and CDR2 FQNEAQ (reference sequence). V gave up 5 bases and J gave up 2 bases, with 16 bases separating them. DNA of the CDR3: TGTGCCAGCAGCCTGCAGGCAGGGGCTACCTACGAGCAGTACTTC. Residues: CASSLQAGATYEQYF.

This clonotype was seen more than once but under ten times. This chain connects TRBV4-3 to TRBJ2-7; D assignment may be TRBD1 or TRBD2 (5 bases each). Trimming cost V 0 bases and J 4 bases, with 7 bases left between them. This CDR3 is built from 13 residues. Germline CDR1 is LGHNA and CDR2 is YSLEER. In DNA form, the CDR3 reads TGCGCCAGCAGCCAAGAGGGGGAGTACGAGCAGTACTTC. Translating it yields CASSQEGEYEQYF.

The CDR3 spells CASSPPGGRSAFF. Written as DNA, the CDR3 is TGTGCCAGCAGCCCCCCGGGGGGGCGGAGTGCTTTCTTT. J is TRBJ1-1 and V is TRBV7-2, with TRBD1 as a possible D gene (6 bases). CDR3 length equals 13 residues. Trimming stripped 5 bases from V and 11 bases from J, with 18 bases between. Germline-derived CDR1 and CDR2 are SGHTA and FQGNSA.

The chain uses TRBV28 and TRBJ2-7; TRBD1 might be the D (5 bases). Germline assignment: CDR1 MDHEN and CDR2 SYDVKM. CDR3 length: 16 residues. Trimming stripped 5 bases from V and 2 bases from J, with 19 bases between. In DNA, the CDR3 is TGTGCCAGCAGTCCCGAAGGGGCCCCAGCGACCTACGAGCAGTACTTC. Its protein is CASSPEGAPATYEQYF.

This clonotype came up a few times. CDR3 sequence (DNA): TGTGCCAGTAGTATAAAGCTCTCTAGCGGGAGTAATGAGCAGTTCTTC. Encoded protein: CASSIKLSSGSNEQFF. The rearrangement joins TRBV19 to TRBJ2-1, with 10 nucleotides matching TRBD2. V lost 2 bases and J lost 7; bases outside the gene matches: 8. The CDR3 has 16 residues. The V gene's germline CDR1 is LNHDA and CDR2 SQIVND (reference sequence). Full variable domain (missing parts from reference TRBV19 and TRBJ2-1): DGGITQSPKYLFRKEGQNVTLSCEQNLNHDAMYWYRQDPGQGLRLIYYSQIVNDFQKGDIAEGYSVSREKKESFPLTVTSAQKNPTAFYLCASSIKLSSGSNEQFFGPGTRLTVL.

This chain connects TRBV28 to TRBJ1-5, with D tentatively TRBD1 (5 bases). The CDR3 has 14 amino acids. V lost 3 bases and J lost 5, with 11 bases in between. Germline CDR1 is MDHEN and CDR2 is SYDVKM. The CDR3 sequence: CASSLGQPYQPQHF. The CDR3 DNA is TGTGCCAGCAGTTTGGGGCAGCCCTATCAGCCCCAGCATTTT. Using reference TRBV28 and TRBJ1-5 for the parts outside the CDR3, the full variable domain is DVKVTQSSRYLVKRTGEKVFLECVQDMDHENMFWYRQDPGLGLRLIYFSYDVKMKEKGDIPEGYSVSREKKERFSLILESASTNQTSMYLCASSLGQPYQPQHFGDGTRLSIL.

This chain uses TRBV10-3 with TRBJ2-3, with no clear D. CDR3 length: 13 residues. Trimming shortened V by 7 bases and J by 5 bases, and 13 bases separated the two germline ends. Germline V CDR1 and CDR2: ENHRY, SYGVKD. CDR3 in DNA: TGTGCCATCAACGCCAATACGGGAGATACGCAGTATTTT. Translating gives CAINANTGDTQYF.

This clonotype is judged medium-sized. The rearrangement uses TRBV20-1 and TRBJ1-2; 7 positions match TRBD1. The trim removed 5 bases at V and 7 bases at J, leaving 7 bases unmatched. The CDR3 sequence is 12 residues long. Germline CDR1 is DFQATT and CDR2 is SNEGSKA (reference sequence). CDR3 amino acids: CSASTGAGGYTF. CDR3 nucleotides: TGCAGTGCTTCTACAGGGGCCGGTGGCTACACCTTC.

This clonotype was recorded many times. The V call is TRBV5-1, the J call TRBJ2-2; D is uncertain. This CDR3 region has 20 residues. The germline V and J ends were trimmed by 5 bases and 3 bases, with 29 bases remaining between them. CDR1 is SGHRS and CDR2 is YFSETQ in the germline V gene. Here the CDR3 DNA reads TGCGCCAGCAGGTCCAATCGGGTCACGGACGGACCTATTCACACCGGGGAGCTGTTTTTT. The encoded protein is CASRSNRVTDGPIHTGELFF. The whole variable domain, remainder taken from reference TRBV5-1 and TRBJ2-2, is KAGVTQTPRYLIKTRGQQVTLSCSPISGHRSVSWYQQTPGQGLQFLFEYFSETQRNKGNFPGRFSGRQFSNSRSEMNVSTLELGDSALYLCASRSNRVTDGPIHTGELFFGEGSRLTVL.

In this sample, this clonotype is medium-sized. The chain's CDR3 is CAISESGGAEQYF. In DNA, the CDR3 is TGTGCCATCAGTGAGTCAGGAGGGGCCGAGCAGTACTTC. J is TRBJ2-7 and V is TRBV10-3, with D perhaps TRBD2 (6 bases). The CDR3 runs to 13 residues. V lost 0 bases and J 6 bases, leaving 9 bases between the germline ends. Looked up from germline, CDR1 is ENHRY and CDR2 is SYGVKD.

By its share, this clonotype is medium-sized. The chain employs TRBV20-1 and TRBJ2-5; 7 bases map to TRBD2. There are 19 residues in the CDR3. The germline gives CDR1 DFQATT, CDR2 SNEGSKA (reference sequence). V lost 0 bases and J lost 4; bases outside the gene matches: 20. The CDR3 reads CSARDYSRIVAGPRETQYF. DNA of the CDR3: TGCAGTGCTAGAGATTACTCACGGATTGTAGCGGGCCCGCGAGAGACCCAGTACTTC.

In its sample, this clonotype is medium-sized. The chain combines TRBV5-1 with TRBJ2-3, with D maybe TRBD1 (5 bases). The ends were cut back, 2 bases at V and 1 base at J, with 11 bases in the middle. This CDR3 spans 15 amino acids. Germline values: CDR1 SGHRS, CDR2 YFSETQ. CDR3 sequence: CASSLRTTGTDTQYF. CDR3 coding DNA: TGCGCCAGCAGCTTACGGACAACTGGCACAGATACGCAGTATTTT.

This clonotype was observed at least ten times. The chain uses TRBV20-1 and TRBJ1-5; a weak D match, TRBD1 (5 bases). There are 14 residues in the CDR3. With 3 bases removed from V and 3 bases from J, the gap between germline ends came to 12 bases. The germline V gene has CDR1 DFQATT and CDR2 SNEGSKA (reference sequence). In nucleotides, the CDR3 is TGCAGTGCTAGTAGAGACAGATACAATCAGCCCCAGCATTTT. This translates into CSASRDRYNQPQHF.

The J gene is TRBJ2-2, the V gene TRBV7-8, with no clear D. The CDR3 spans 14 residues. Trimming pared 1 base from V and 5 bases from J, leaving 8 bases between. Germline V gene data show CDR1 as SGHVS and CDR2 as FQNEAQ. As DNA, the CDR3 is TGTGCCAGCAGCTTAGTGACTGGGACCGGGGAGCTGTTTTTT. Amino acids: CASSLVTGTGELFF.

The chain has TRBV5-1 and TRBJ2-5; D is uncertain. The germline gives CDR1 SGHRS, CDR2 YFSETQ. Trimming took off 8 bases at V and 2 bases at J, with 13 bases between the two ends. The CDR3 totals 13 residues. Here the CDR3 DNA reads TGCGCCAGGCCAGACACCCTACAAGAGACCCAGTACTTC. It translates to CARPDTLQETQYF.

This clonotype was seen a handful of times. The CDR3 nucleotides read TGTGCCAGCAGGCCACTAGCGGGGAGGGTCTCCTACGAGCAGTACTTC. This translates into CASRPLAGRVSYEQYF. This rearrangement joins TRBV7-2 to TRBJ2-7; 10 bases fit TRBD2. Germline CDR1 reads SGHTA; CDR2 reads FQGNSA. The CDR3 has 16 residues. The junction had 8 bases not matched to a gene; V was cut back by 6 bases and J by 0 bases.

This chain joins TRBV21-1 and TRBJ2-7. TRBV21-1 constitutes a pseudogene. The CDR3 runs 13 residues. CDR3 coding DNA: TGTGCCAGCAATGAGGCTGGCTCCTACGAGCAGTACTTC. This translates into CASNEAGSYEQYF.

The table lists this clonotype with many counts. The chain carries TRBV20-1 and TRBJ2-2, with TRBD2 identical over 8 bases. The CDR3 sequence is 15 residues long. The V gene end was trimmed by 6 bases and the J gene end by 1 base; junction bases not matched to a gene: 7. Germline loops: CDR1 DFQATT, CDR2 SNEGSKA (reference sequence). The CDR3, as DNA: TGCAGTGCCCGAATTAGCGGGAAGAACACCGGGGAGCTGTTTTTT. Amino acids: CSARISGKNTGELFF.

In its sample, this clonotype was seen many times. The chain recombines TRBV5-1 with TRBJ2-6; D might be TRBD2 (5 bases). V lost 1 base and J lost 2, with 7 bases in between. The germline gives CDR1 SGHRS, CDR2 YFSETQ. This CDR3 spans 15 amino acids. Written as DNA, the CDR3 is TGCGCCAGCAGCTTGCGGGGAGCTGGGGCCAACGTCCTGACTTTC. Translated: CASSLRGAGANVLTF.

In its sample, this clonotype was seen many times. V and J are TRBV7-2 and TRBJ2-1, with D unresolved. The germline V gene encodes CDR1 SGHTA and CDR2 FQGNSA. The CDR3 runs to 12 residues. V was clipped by 5 bases and J by 2 bases, with 4 bases between them. CDR3 loop: CASSPTYNEQFF. The CDR3 DNA is TGTGCCAGCAGCCCGACCTACAATGAGCAGTTCTTC.